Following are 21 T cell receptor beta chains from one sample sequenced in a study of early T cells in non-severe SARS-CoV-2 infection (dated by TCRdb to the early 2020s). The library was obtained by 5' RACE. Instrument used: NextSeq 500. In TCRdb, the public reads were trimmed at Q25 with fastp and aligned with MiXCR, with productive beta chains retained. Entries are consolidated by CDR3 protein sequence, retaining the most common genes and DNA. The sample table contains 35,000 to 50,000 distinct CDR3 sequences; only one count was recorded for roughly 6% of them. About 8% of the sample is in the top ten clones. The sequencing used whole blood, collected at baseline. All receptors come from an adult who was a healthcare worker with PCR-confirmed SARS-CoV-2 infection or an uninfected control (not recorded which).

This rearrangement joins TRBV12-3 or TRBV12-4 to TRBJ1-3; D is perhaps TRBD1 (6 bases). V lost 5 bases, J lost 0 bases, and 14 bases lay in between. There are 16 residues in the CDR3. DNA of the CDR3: TGTGCCAGCAGTCCCAGACAGGCGACCTCTGGAAACACCATATATTTT. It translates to CASSPRQATSGNTIYF.

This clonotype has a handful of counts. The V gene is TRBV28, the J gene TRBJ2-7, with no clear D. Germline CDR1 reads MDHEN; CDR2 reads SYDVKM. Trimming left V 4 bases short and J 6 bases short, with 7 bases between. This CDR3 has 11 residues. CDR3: CASSYPIEQYF. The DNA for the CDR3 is TGTGCCAGCAGTTACCCGATCGAGCAGTACTTC.

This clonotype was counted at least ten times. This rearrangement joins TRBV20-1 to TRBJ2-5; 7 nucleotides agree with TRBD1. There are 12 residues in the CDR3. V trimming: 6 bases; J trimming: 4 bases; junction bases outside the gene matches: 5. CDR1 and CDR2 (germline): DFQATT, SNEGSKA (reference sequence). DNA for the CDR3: TGCAGTGCCATGGCAGGGGGAGAGACCCAGTACTTC. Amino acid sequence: CSAMAGGETQYF.

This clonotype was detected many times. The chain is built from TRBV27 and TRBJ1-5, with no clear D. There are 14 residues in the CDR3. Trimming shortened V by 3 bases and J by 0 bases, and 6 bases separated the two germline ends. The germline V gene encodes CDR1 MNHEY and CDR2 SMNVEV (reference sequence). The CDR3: CASSFGFSNQPQHF. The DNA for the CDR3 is TGTGCCAGCAGTTTCGGGTTTAGCAATCAGCCCCAGCATTTT.

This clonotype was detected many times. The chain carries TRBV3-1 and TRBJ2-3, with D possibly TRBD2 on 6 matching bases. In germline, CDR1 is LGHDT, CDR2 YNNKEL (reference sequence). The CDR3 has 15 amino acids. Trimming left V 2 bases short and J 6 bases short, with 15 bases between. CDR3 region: CASSQSGTGGDTQYF. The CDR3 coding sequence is TGTGCCAGCAGCCAATCAGGGACTGGGGGGGATACGCAGTATTTT.

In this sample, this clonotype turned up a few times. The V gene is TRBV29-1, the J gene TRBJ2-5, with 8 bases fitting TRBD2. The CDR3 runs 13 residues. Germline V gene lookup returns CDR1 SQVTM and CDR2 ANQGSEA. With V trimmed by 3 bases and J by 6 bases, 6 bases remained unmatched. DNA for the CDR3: TGCAGCGTTGATACGGCGGGGGGAAAGACCCAGTACTTC. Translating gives CSVDTAGGKTQYF. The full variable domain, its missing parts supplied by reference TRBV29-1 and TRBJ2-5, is SAVISQKPSRDICQRGTSLTIQCQVDSQVTMMFWYRQQPGQSLTLIATANQGSEATYESGFVIDKFPISRPNLTFSTLTVSNMSPEDSSIYLCSVDTAGGKTQYFGPGTRLLVL.

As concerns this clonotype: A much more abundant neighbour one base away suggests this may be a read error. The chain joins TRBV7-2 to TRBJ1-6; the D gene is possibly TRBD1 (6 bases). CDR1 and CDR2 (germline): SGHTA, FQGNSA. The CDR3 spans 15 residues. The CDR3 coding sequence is TGTGCCAGCGGTCCCTACAGGGTAGAGAATTCATCCCTCCACTTT. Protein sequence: CASGPYRVENSSLHF.

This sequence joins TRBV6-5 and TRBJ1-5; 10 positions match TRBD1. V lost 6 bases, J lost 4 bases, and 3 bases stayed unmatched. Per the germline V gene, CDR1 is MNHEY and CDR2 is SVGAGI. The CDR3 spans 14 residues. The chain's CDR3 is CASRGTGANQPQHF. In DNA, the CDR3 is TGTGCCAGCAGGGGGACAGGGGCGAATCAGCCCCAGCATTTT.

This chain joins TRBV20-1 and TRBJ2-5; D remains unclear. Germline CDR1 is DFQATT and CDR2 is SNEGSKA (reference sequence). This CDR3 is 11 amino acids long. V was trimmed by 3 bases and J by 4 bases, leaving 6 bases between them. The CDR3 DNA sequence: TGCAGTGCTAGGCCCTTAGAGACCCAGTACTTC. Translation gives CSARPLETQYF.

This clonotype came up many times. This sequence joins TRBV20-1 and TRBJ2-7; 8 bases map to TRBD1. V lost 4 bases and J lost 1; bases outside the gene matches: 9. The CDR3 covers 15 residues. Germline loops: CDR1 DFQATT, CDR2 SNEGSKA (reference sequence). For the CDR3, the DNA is TGCAGTGCTACAGAAGCCGGGACAGGATCCTACGAGCAGTACTTC. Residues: CSATEAGTGSYEQYF.

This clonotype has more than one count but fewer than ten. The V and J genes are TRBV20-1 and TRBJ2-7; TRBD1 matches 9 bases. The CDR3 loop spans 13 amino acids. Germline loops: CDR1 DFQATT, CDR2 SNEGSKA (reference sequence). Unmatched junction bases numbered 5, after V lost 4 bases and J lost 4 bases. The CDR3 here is CSATGTGKYEQYF. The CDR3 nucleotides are TGCAGTGCTACCGGGACAGGGAAATACGAGCAGTACTTC.

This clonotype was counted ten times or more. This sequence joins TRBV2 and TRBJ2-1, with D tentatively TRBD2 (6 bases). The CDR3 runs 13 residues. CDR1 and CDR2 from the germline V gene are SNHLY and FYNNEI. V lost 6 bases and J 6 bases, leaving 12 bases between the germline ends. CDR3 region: CASSTRGINEQFF. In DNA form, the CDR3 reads TGTGCCAGCAGCACACGGGGGATCAATGAGCAGTTCTTC.

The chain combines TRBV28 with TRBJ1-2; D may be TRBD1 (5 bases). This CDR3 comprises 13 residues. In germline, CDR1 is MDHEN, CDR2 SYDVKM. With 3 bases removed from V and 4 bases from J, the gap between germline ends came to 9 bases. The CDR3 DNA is TGTGCCAGCAGTTTGGAGGGACGCTATGGCTACACCTTC. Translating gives CASSLEGRYGYTF.

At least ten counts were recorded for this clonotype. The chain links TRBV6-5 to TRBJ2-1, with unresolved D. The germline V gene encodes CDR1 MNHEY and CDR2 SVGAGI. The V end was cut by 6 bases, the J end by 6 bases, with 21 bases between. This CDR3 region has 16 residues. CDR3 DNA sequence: TGTGCCAGCAGATTGATACAGTACGGTGTCGGCAATGAGCAGTTCTTC. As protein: CASRLIQYGVGNEQFF.

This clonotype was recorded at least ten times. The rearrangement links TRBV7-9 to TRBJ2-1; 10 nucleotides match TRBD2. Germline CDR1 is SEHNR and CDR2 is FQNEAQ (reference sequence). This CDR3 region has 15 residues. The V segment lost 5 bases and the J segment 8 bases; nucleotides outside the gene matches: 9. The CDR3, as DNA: TGTGCCAGCAGCCTGGGACTAGCGAAGGCCGATGAGCAGTTCTTC. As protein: CASSLGLAKADEQFF.

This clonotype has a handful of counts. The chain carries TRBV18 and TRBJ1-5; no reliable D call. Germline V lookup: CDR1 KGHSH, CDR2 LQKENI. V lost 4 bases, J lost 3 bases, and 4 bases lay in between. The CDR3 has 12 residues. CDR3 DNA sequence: TGTGCCAGCTCACTTCCCAATCAGCCCCAGCATTTT. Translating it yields CASSLPNQPQHF.

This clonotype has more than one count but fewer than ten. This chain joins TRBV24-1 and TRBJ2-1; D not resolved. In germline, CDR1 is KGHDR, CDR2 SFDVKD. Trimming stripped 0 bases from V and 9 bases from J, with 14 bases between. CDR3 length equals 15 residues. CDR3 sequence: CATSDLRATSSEQFF. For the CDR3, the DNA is TGTGCCACCAGTGATTTGCGGGCTACGTCGAGTGAGCAGTTCTTC.

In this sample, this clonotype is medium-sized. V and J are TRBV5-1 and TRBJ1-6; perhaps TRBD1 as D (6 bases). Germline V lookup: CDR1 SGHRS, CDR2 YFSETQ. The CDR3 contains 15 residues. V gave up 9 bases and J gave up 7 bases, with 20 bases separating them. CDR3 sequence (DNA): TGCGCCACCAAAGACCGGGACACGCTGAATTCACCCCTCCACTTT. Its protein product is CATKDRDTLNSPLHF.

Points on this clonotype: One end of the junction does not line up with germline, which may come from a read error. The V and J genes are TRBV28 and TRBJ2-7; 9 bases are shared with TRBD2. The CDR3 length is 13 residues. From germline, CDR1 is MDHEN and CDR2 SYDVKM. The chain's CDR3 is CASSAGGTYVQYF. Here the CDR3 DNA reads TGTGCCAGCAGTGCGGGGGGGACTTACGTGCAGTACTTC.

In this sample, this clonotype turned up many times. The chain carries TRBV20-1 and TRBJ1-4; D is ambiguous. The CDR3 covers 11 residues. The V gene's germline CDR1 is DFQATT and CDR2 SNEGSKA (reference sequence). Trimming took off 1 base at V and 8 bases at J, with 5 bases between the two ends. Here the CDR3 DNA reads TGCAGTGCTAGAGGACAAGAAAAACTGTTTTTT. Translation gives CSARGQEKLFF.

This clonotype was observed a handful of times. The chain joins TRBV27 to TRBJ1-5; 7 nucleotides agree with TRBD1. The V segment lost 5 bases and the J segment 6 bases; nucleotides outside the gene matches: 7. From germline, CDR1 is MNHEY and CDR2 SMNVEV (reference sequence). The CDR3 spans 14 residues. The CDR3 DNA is TGTGCCAGCAGTCCGCGACAGGGCGCTCAGCCCCAGCATTTT. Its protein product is CASSPRQGAQPQHF.